This T cell receptor beta chain is drawn from a study of cytomegalovirus exposure and HLA in healthy donors. The CDR3 extends over 15 amino acids. Per germline, CDR1 SGHTA and CDR2 FQGNSA. V shed 0 bases, J shed 4 bases, and the junction held 4 bases outside the gene matches. The PCR used 60 Vbeta and 13 Jbeta primers. In the source study's methods: About 9.9 million shared chains were among approximately 80 million unique TCR beta chains counted in a later analysis. Libraries were prepared by immunoSEQ multiplex PCR; TCRdb keeps only in-frame clonotypes and omits some of them. V and J calls and clone size are given by that table; D and trimming were obtained from the DNA. The sample lists roughly 200,000 clones; roughly 73% were seen once. Study-wide results and limits: By a later analysis, the bulk of CMV-associated TCR beta chains appeared HLA-restricted.

There are a few counts of this clone. Its antigen is unknown. This TCR was sampled from a woman in her 30s in good health and CMV-seronegative. Sequenced material: PBMCs. The chain links TRBV7-2 to TRBJ2-7; 9 bases align to TRBD1. CDR3 region: CASSLAGQGWYEQYF. The CDR3 DNA reads as TGTGCCAGCAGCTTAGCCGGACAGGGGTGGTACGAGCAGTACTTC.